This entry features one TCR beta chain sequence. Antigen specificity is unknown. The germline V gene encodes CDR1 LGHDT and CDR2 YNNKEL (reference sequence). This CDR3 has 14 amino acids. The V end was cut by 4 bases, the J end by 1 base, with 10 bases between. This specimen comes from a study of T cell responses to AZD1222 COVID-19 vaccine. Study-wide results and caveats: Breadth and depth of Spike-specific TCRs rose after two AZD1222 doses. Close to half of spike-specific TCRs reportedly recognize unmutated variant regions.

The data were produced by immunoSEQ multiplex PCR, yet TCRdb's version contains in-frame clones alone and is incomplete. The table shows over 95,000 clones, with just over 90% occurring only once. The clonotype originates from an adult who received the AZD1222 COVID-19 vaccine. This specimen was peripheral blood, taken 28 days after the second AZD1222 dose. V is TRBV3-1 (or the pseudogene TRBV3-2) and J is TRBJ1-1; the D is unclear. DNA for the CDR3: TGTGCCAGCAGCCTGGGAGTCTCGAACACTGAAGCTTTCTTT. This gives the protein CASSLGVSNTEAFF.